These 12 T cell receptor beta chains came from one sample sequenced in a study of STAT3 mutations in large granular lymphocyte leukemia. These receptors' targets are unknown. General study points: At least one immunodominant TCR beta clonotype appeared in every T-cell large granular lymphocyte leukemia patient.

Profiling relied on immunoSEQ multiplex PCR, and the TCRdb table lists in-frame clones only, not all of them. The table shows 12,000 or so clones, with about 85% occurring only once. The sample comprised peripheral blood mononuclear cells. These receptors came from an older man with T-cell large granular lymphocyte leukemia. Some clones in this sample may be carry-over from other donors' samples.

The J gene is TRBJ1-4, the V gene TRBV29-1; 7 bases match TRBD1. The CDR3 runs 13 residues. V was pared by 6 bases and J by 8 bases, with 9 bases of the junction left unmatched. CDR1 is SQVTM and CDR2 is ANQGSEA in the germline V gene. In DNA, the CDR3 is TGCAGCGTGAGGGACAGCCCGCCCGAAAAACTGTTTTTT. Protein: CSVRDSPPEKLFF.

V gene TRBV7-8 combines with J gene TRBJ1-1; 9 bases line up with TRBD1. J gave up 0 bases and V 5 bases, and 10 bases lay outside the gene matches. The CDR3 has 17 amino acids. Germline-derived CDR1 and CDR2 are SGHVS and FQNEAQ. CDR3 in DNA: TGTGCCAGCAGCAGGCCGCTTGGACAGGGGATGAACACTGAAGCTTTCTTT. Translation gives CASSRPLGQGMNTEAFF. Together with reference TRBV7-8 and TRBJ1-1, the CDR3 gives the full variable domain: GAGVSQSPRYKVAKRGQDVALRCDPISGHVSLFWYQQALGQGPEFLTYFQNEAQLDKSGLPSDRFFAERPEGSVSTLKIQRTQQEDSAVYLCASSRPLGQGMNTEAFFGQGTRLTVV.

V and J are TRBV28 and TRBJ1-5; D remains unclear. CDR1 MDHEN and CDR2 SYDVKM come from the germline V gene. The V gene lost 5 bases and the J gene lost 1 base, with 6 bases spanning the gap. This CDR3 region has 13 residues. Here the CDR3 DNA reads TGTGCCAGCAGTGGTTTCAGCAATCAGCCCCAGCATTTT. This translates into CASSGFSNQPQHF. The full variable domain, rest sourced from reference TRBV28 and TRBJ1-5, is DVKVTQSSRYLVKRTGEKVFLECVQDMDHENMFWYRQDPGLGLRLIYFSYDVKMKEKGDIPEGYSVSREKKERFSLILESASTNQTSMYLCASSGFSNQPQHFGDGTRLSIL.

The V gene is TRBV30, the J gene TRBJ2-6; D is possibly TRBD1 (5 bases). The germline V gene encodes CDR1 GTSNPN and CDR2 SVGIG (reference sequence). The CDR3 runs 14 residues. Trimming left V 0 bases short and J 3 bases short, with 6 bases between. In DNA, the CDR3 is TGTGCCTGGAGTGTCCAGGGTGGGGCCAACGTCCTGACTTTC. As protein: CAWSVQGGANVLTF.

V usage is TRBV5-1 and J usage is TRBJ1-3, with unresolved D. Per germline, CDR1 SGHRS and CDR2 YFSETQ. The CDR3 is made up of 14 amino acids. Trimming cost V 0 bases and J 0 bases, with 4 bases left between them. The CDR3 is CASSLGSSGNTIYF. CDR3 nucleotide sequence: TGCGCCAGCAGCTTGGGGAGCTCTGGAAACACCATATATTTT.

The J gene is TRBJ2-7, the V gene TRBV6-5; D is perhaps TRBD1 (6 bases). Per the germline V gene, CDR1 is MNHEY and CDR2 is SVGAGI. CDR3 size: 13 residues. Deletions cut 8 bases from V and 1 base from J, with 12 bases between. The CDR3 spells CASEGTGSYEQYF. In nucleotides, the CDR3 is TGTGCCAGCGAAGGAACAGGGTCCTACGAGCAGTACTTC.

This clone was counted ten times or more. The chain uses TRBV2 and TRBJ1-2; D gene uncertain. The length of the CDR3 is 11 residues. Trimming pared 9 bases from V and 8 bases from J, leaving 13 bases between. Per germline, CDR1 SNHLY and CDR2 FYNNEI. The CDR3 bases are TGTGCCAGTGTGCTCAATCGGGGCTACACCTTC. Translating gives CASVLNRGYTF.

This clone has more than one count but fewer than ten. This CDR3 is CASSQLTGPYEQYF. CDR3 DNA sequence: TGCGCCAGCAGCCAATTGACAGGGCCGTACGAGCAGTACTTC. This chain joins TRBV5-1 and TRBJ2-7, with 7 positions matching TRBD1. V trimming: 4 bases; J trimming: 4 bases; junction bases outside the gene matches: 8. This CDR3 spans 14 amino acids. CDR1 and CDR2 (germline): SGHRS, YFSETQ.

The chain has TRBV7-9 and TRBJ1-3; unclear D gene. The CDR3 loop spans 14 amino acids. The V end was cut by 5 bases, the J end by 0 bases, with 8 bases between. Germline V gene lookup returns CDR1 SEHNR and CDR2 FQNEAQ (reference sequence). Written as DNA, the CDR3 is TGTGCCAGCAGCCTCCCCGGCTCTGGAAACACCATATATTTT. It yields the protein CASSLPGSGNTIYF.

The chain couples TRBV7-9 to TRBJ1-2, with D uncertain. Trimming stripped 3 bases from V and 8 bases from J, with 13 bases between. This CDR3 region has 13 residues. CDR1 is SEHNR, CDR2 FQNEAQ, per germline (reference sequence). CDR3 coding DNA: TGTGCCAGCAGCTTTTTCAGCCTAAGCGGCTACACCTTC. Translated: CASSFFSLSGYTF. The entire variable domain, with the rest obtained from reference TRBV7-9 and TRBJ1-2, is as follows: DTGVSQNPRHKITKRGQNVTFRCDPISEHNRLYWYRQTLGQGPEFLTYFQNEAQLEKSRLLSDRFSAERPKGSFSTLEIQRTEQGDSAMYLCASSFFSLSGYTFGSGTRLTVV.

This chain connects TRBV15 to TRBJ1-6; 12 bases align to TRBD1. The V gene's germline CDR1 is LNHNV and CDR2 YYDKDF (reference sequence). This CDR3 has 16 residues. The trim removed 4 bases at V and 11 bases at J, leaving 9 bases unmatched. Here the CDR3 DNA reads TGTGCCACCAGCAAATCGGGACAGGGGGCGCATCCACCCCTCCACTTT. Amino acid sequence: CATSKSGQGAHPPLHF.

This rearrangement joins TRBV5-4 to TRBJ2-7; no definite D call. V lost 0 bases, J lost 7 bases, and 5 bases lay in between. This CDR3 spans 11 amino acids. CDR1 SGHNT and CDR2 YYREEE come from the germline V gene (reference sequence). Here the CDR3 reads CASSLESEQYF. The CDR3 DNA reads TGTGCCAGCAGCTTGGAGTCAGAGCAGTACTTC.